Below, 27 T cell receptor beta chains from the same sample are listed, as sequenced in a study of shared clonotypes between healthy human individuals. Clones were read by immunoSEQ multiplex PCR, and TCRdb kept only the in-frame ones, dropping some. The sample records roughly 1,500,000 clones, 98% being singletons. The sequencing input was naive CD4+ T cells sorted from blood. Subset noted: CD45RA+ positively selected. All receptors come from a young man in good health.

On this clone itself: This specimen includes other DNA sequences encoding the same CDR3. CDR3 in DNA: TGTGCCAGCAGCTCGGGGCTAGGCAGCACAGATACGCAGTATTTT. Its protein product is CASSSGLGSTDTQYF. The chain recombines TRBV7-3 with TRBJ2-3; D assignment may be TRBD1 or TRBD2 (5 bases each). V was trimmed by 4 bases and J by 0 bases, leaving 11 bases between them. The CDR3 runs to 15 residues. CDR1 is SGHTA and CDR2 is FQGTGA in the germline V gene.

As concerns this clone: No DNA is shown, since the ends of the CDR3 on it are uncertain; the CDR3 is the one TCRdb lists. CDR3 region: CAISESLFFGGLNNEQFF. The rearrangement links TRBV10-3 to TRBJ2-1; no check of the table's D call, TRBD2, against the DNA was made. The CDR3 length is 18 residues, termini included. Germline V gene sequence: CDR1 ENHRY, CDR2 SYGVKD.

In its sample, this clone was seen once. This chain links TRBV5-1 with TRBJ1-2; 7 bases map to TRBD1. Germline CDR1 reads SGHRS; CDR2 reads YFSETQ. V shed 4 bases and J 5 bases; nucleotides not matched to a gene: 11. The CDR3 length is 15 residues. The CDR3 DNA follows: TGCGCCAGCAGCCTAGGTTCCGGGACAGATTATGGCTACACCTTC. Residues: CASSLGSGTDYGYTF.

The V and J genes are TRBV6-1 and TRBJ1-4, with 7 bases identical to TRBD1. From germline, CDR1 is MNHNS and CDR2 SASEGT. This CDR3 contains 17 residues. J gave up 7 bases and V 2 bases, and 13 bases lay outside the gene matches. The CDR3 nucleotides read TGTGCCAGCAGTGAACGGCTAGGGGGCGTATCTCGTGAAAAACTGTTTTTT. It specifies CASSERLGGVSREKLFF.

The chain has TRBV9 and TRBJ2-3; D possibly corresponds to TRBD2 (5 bases). This CDR3 has 17 amino acids. Looked up from germline, CDR1 is SGDLS and CDR2 is YYNGEE. Trimming cost V 2 bases and J 4 bases, with 20 bases left between them. This CDR3 is CASSVPDGRPEADTQYF. The CDR3 nucleotides read TGTGCCAGCAGCGTTCCGGACGGACGGCCGGAGGCAGATACGCAGTATTTT. Full variable domain (rest looked up from reference TRBV9 and TRBJ2-3): DSGVTQTPKHLITATGQRVTLRCSPRSGDLSVYWYQQSLDQGLQFLIQYYNGEERAKGNILERFSAQQFPDLHSELNLSSLELGDSALYFCASSVPDGRPEADTQYFGPGTRLTVL.

The gene calls are TRBV10-3 and TRBJ1-1; a possible D gene is TRBD1 (5 bases). Per the germline V gene, CDR1 is ENHRY and CDR2 is SYGVKD. The CDR3 contains 12 residues. The V and J ends lost 11 bases and 6 bases respectively, with 16 bases between them. DNA of the CDR3: TGTGCCGCAATCGGGATGGGGGCTGAAGCTTTCTTT. The encoded protein is CAAIGMGAEAFF.

V gene TRBV5-1 combines with J gene TRBJ2-2; TRBD1 matches at 9 bases. V lost 0 bases and J lost 4; bases outside the gene matches: 7. The CDR3 is 17 amino acids. Germline CDR1 reads SGHRS; CDR2 reads YFSETQ. CDR3 in amino acids: CASSLDPPGQGTGELFF. Here the CDR3 DNA reads TGCGCCAGCAGCTTGGACCCCCCGGGACAGGGCACCGGGGAGCTGTTTTTT.

The rearrangement links TRBV27 to TRBJ1-2, with no clear D. The CDR3 length is 13 residues. Germline V lookup: CDR1 MNHEY, CDR2 SMNVEV (reference sequence). V gave up 3 bases and J gave up 8 bases, with 13 bases separating them. The CDR3 spells CASSLFQTGGYTF. CDR3 DNA: TGTGCCAGCAGTTTGTTTCAGACCGGGGGCTACACCTTC.

V and J are TRBV5-6 and TRBJ2-5, with D perhaps matching TRBD1 or TRBD2 (5 bases each). CDR1 is SGHDT, CDR2 YYEEEE, per germline. The V end lost 4 bases, the J end lost 0 bases, and 13 bases lay between the germline ends. CDR3 size: 15 residues. The CDR3 loop is CASSPSRGHQETQYF. In nucleotides, the CDR3 is TGTGCCAGCAGCCCGTCCCGGGGACACCAAGAGACCCAGTACTTC.

This chain uses TRBV7-9 with TRBJ1-2, with a weak D call TRBD1 (5 bases). Trimming took off 5 bases at V and 0 bases at J, with 16 bases between the two ends. The germline gives CDR1 SEHNR, CDR2 FQNEAQ (reference sequence). This CDR3 is built from 16 residues. In DNA, the CDR3 is TGTGCCAGCAGCCGTTTGGGGGAAAAAGCTAACTATGGCTACACCTTC. Translating gives CASSRLGEKANYGYTF.

The CDR3 nucleotides read TGTGCCAGTAGTTCAGGACAGGGGTCCTACAATGAGCAGTTCTTC. It encodes CASSSGQGSYNEQFF. V and J are TRBV19 and TRBJ2-1; the match to TRBD1 covers 9 bases. The CDR3 runs 15 residues. Trimming removed 5 bases from V and 1 base from J; junction bases left unmatched: 3. Germline assignment: CDR1 LNHDA and CDR2 SQIVND (reference sequence).

CDR3 amino acids: CAIDPGPISSYEQYF. The CDR3 region has the DNA TGTGCCATAGACCCGGGACCCATAAGCTCCTACGAGCAGTACTTC. The chain uses TRBV28 and TRBJ2-7, with D tentatively TRBD1 or TRBD2 (5 bases each). Germline V gene data show CDR1 as MDHEN and CDR2 as SYDVKM. CDR3 size: 15 residues. V dropped 10 bases and J dropped 0 bases, with 19 bases sitting between them.

J is TRBJ1-4 and V is TRBV2, with D unclear. The CDR3 totals 16 residues. Trimming shortened V by 4 bases and J by 4 bases, and 16 bases separated the two germline ends. Looked up from germline, CDR1 is SNHLY and CDR2 is FYNNEI. The CDR3 reads CASSAGLRFFNEKLFF. CDR3 DNA: TGTGCCAGCAGTGCCGGGTTACGGTTTTTTAATGAAAAACTGTTTTTT.

The rearrangement joins TRBV9 to TRBJ2-1, with D uncertain. Trimming stripped 0 bases from V and 7 bases from J, with 8 bases between. Germline V gene lookup returns CDR1 SGDLS and CDR2 YYNGEE. The CDR3 contains 13 residues. The CDR3 DNA is TGTGCCAGCAGCGTAGAGTCAAGGAATGAGCAGTTCTTC. It codes for CASSVESRNEQFF.

The chain couples TRBV28 to TRBJ2-7; D tentatively fits TRBD1 or TRBD2 (5 bases each). Per germline, CDR1 MDHEN and CDR2 SYDVKM. This CDR3 region has 18 residues. V was shortened by 6 bases and J by 4 bases, with 28 bases between the two germline ends. As DNA, the CDR3 is TGTGCCAGCAGGGAAGGGGACCCAGCCTCCCTCTACTTATACGAGCAGTACTTC. Encoded protein: CASREGDPASLYLYEQYF.

Here the CDR3 DNA reads TGCGCCAGCAGCCAACCGGGACTAGCGACACCCGATACGCAGTATTTT. Protein: CASSQPGLATPDTQYF. The chain carries TRBV4-1 and TRBJ2-3, with 10 bases lining up with TRBD2. Germline V gene sequence: CDR1 MGHRA, CDR2 YSYEKL. CDR3 length equals 16 residues. Trimming took 2 bases from V and 6 from J; bases not matched to a gene: 8.

The rearrangement links TRBV5-4 to TRBJ1-3; TRBD1 might be the D (6 bases). Germline V gene sequence: CDR1 SGHNT, CDR2 YYREEE (reference sequence). Deletions cut 5 bases from V and 2 bases from J, with 14 bases between. The CDR3 contains 15 residues. The CDR3 spells CASSLQGYAGNTIYF. The CDR3 bases are TGTGCCAGCAGTTTACAGGGCTATGCTGGAAACACCATATATTTT. The whole variable domain, filled in from reference TRBV5-4 and TRBJ1-3, reads ETGVTQSPTHLIKTRGQQVTLRCSSQSGHNTVSWYQQALGQGPQFIFQYYREEENGRGNFPPRFSGLQFPNYSSELNVNALELDDSALYLCASSLQGYAGNTIYFGEGSWLTVV.

The V and J genes are TRBV18 and TRBJ2-3; TRBD2 agrees at 14 bases. Germline assignment: CDR1 KGHSH and CDR2 LQKENI. The length of the CDR3 is 19 residues. J was trimmed by 0 bases and V by 3 bases; bases with no gene match: 8. The DNA of the CDR3 is TGTGCCAGCTCACCCCGGACTAGCGGGAGGCTGGGAAGCACAGATACGCAGTATTTT. Residues: CASSPRTSGRLGSTDTQYF.

The gene calls are TRBV5-5 and TRBJ1-5; 7 positions agree with TRBD1. This CDR3 contains 16 residues. Germline values: CDR1 SGHKS, CDR2 YYEKEE (reference sequence). V lost 5 bases, J lost 3 bases, and 11 bases stayed unmatched. CDR3 loop: CASSREGALYNQPQHF. DNA of the CDR3: TGTGCCAGCAGTCGCGAGGGGGCGCTCTACAATCAGCCCCAGCATTTT. Based on the CDR3 plus reference TRBV5-5 and TRBJ1-5, the full variable domain is DAGVTQSPTHLIKTRGQQVTLRCSPISGHKSVSWYQQVLGQGPQFIFQYYEKEERGRGNFPDRFSARQFPNYSSELNVNALLLGDSALYLCASSREGALYNQPQHFGDGTRLSIL.

The chain couples TRBV5-1 to TRBJ2-2; tentative D call: TRBD1 (6 bases). V dropped 5 bases and J dropped 2 bases, with 16 bases sitting between them. In germline, CDR1 is SGHRS, CDR2 YFSETQ. The CDR3 has 16 residues. In DNA form, the CDR3 reads TGCGCCAGCAGTACTCAGCAGGGGTTAAACACCGGGGAGCTGTTTTTT. It yields the protein CASSTQQGLNTGELFF.

V and J are TRBV2 and TRBJ2-2; 10 nucleotides match TRBD1. Germline values: CDR1 SNHLY, CDR2 FYNNEI. This CDR3 contains 14 residues. V lost 4 bases, J lost 7 bases, and 3 bases stayed unmatched. The CDR3 loop reads CASSGDRGVGELFF. The CDR3 DNA reads TGTGCCAGCAGTGGGGACAGGGGTGTCGGGGAGCTGTTTTTT.

The chain employs TRBV11-2 and TRBJ1-4; 9 bases are a match to TRBD1. Germline assignment: CDR1 SGHAT and CDR2 FQNNGV. CDR3 length equals 16 residues. J gave up 6 bases and V 5 bases, and 10 bases lay outside the gene matches. CDR3 coding DNA: TGTGCCAGCAGCCACAGGACAGGGGTTGATGATGAAAAACTGTTTTTT. Translating gives CASSHRTGVDDEKLFF. Looking up the rest from reference TRBV11-2 and TRBJ1-4 gives the full variable domain: EAGVAQSPRYKIIEKRQSVAFWCNPISGHATLYWYQQILGQGPKLLIQFQNNGVVDDSQLPKDRFSAERLKGVDSTLKIQPAKLEDSAVYLCASSHRTGVDDEKLFFGSGTQLSVL.

The CDR3 DNA follows: TGTGCCAGCAGCGTAGATCCCCGCTCCCCACTGTTTTTT. Amino acid sequence: CASSVDPRSPLFF. The rearrangement joins TRBV9 to TRBJ1-4; D gene ambiguous. This CDR3 has 13 residues. Germline-derived CDR1 and CDR2 are SGDLS and YYNGEE. Deletions cut 0 bases from V and 13 bases from J, with 13 bases between.

The chain carries TRBV5-1 and TRBJ2-7; 16 bases are shared with TRBD2. The CDR3 is made up of 17 amino acids. V shed 4 bases, J shed 3 bases, and the junction held 7 bases outside the gene matches. From germline, CDR1 is SGHRS and CDR2 YFSETQ. CDR3 coding DNA: TGCGCCAGCAGCACGGGACTAGCGGGAGGGATCAACTACGAGCAGTACTTC. As protein: CASSTGLAGGINYEQYF.

The CDR3, as DNA: TGCGCCAGCAGCTGGGGACAGGGGTTGGATGGCTACACCTTC. Residues: CASSWGQGLDGYTF. The chain recombines TRBV5-1 with TRBJ1-2; 10 bases match TRBD1. Germline CDR1 SGHRS, CDR2 YFSETQ. The CDR3 is 14 residues long. The V segment lost 3 bases and the J segment 6 bases; nucleotides outside the gene matches: 5.

The chain joins TRBV9 to TRBJ2-2, with 8 bases identical to TRBD2. The CDR3 loop spans 17 amino acids. The V and J ends lost 1 base and 4 bases, in that order; junction bases with no gene match: 9. The germline CDR1 and CDR2 sequences are SGDLS and YYNGEE. The CDR3 here is CASSVLGAGEFTGELFF. CDR3 sequence (DNA): TGTGCCAGCAGCGTATTAGGAGCGGGAGAGTTCACCGGGGAGCTGTTTTTT.

J is TRBJ2-5 and V is TRBV28, with D tentatively TRBD2 (5 bases). Trimming shortened V by 2 bases and J by 8 bases, and 12 bases separated the two germline ends. The CDR3 length is 13 residues. Germline V gene lookup returns CDR1 MDHEN and CDR2 SYDVKM. In nucleotides, the CDR3 is TGTGCCAGCAGTTTAGGACTGCTAGAAACCCAGTACTTC. It yields the protein CASSLGLLETQYF.